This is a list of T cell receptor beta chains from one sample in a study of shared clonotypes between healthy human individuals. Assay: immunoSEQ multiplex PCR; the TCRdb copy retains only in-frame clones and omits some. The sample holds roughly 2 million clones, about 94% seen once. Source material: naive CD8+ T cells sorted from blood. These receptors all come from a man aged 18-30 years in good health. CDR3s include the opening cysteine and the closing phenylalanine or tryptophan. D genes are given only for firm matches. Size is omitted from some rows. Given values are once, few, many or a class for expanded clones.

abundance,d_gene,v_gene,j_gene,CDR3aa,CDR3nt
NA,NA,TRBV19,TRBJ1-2,CASSIKAWNSDYGYTF,TGTGCCAGTAGTATTAAAGCTTGGAACTCCGACTATGGCTACACCTTC
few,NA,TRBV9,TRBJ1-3,CASSAANTIYF,TGTGCCAGCAGCGCCGCGAACACCATATATTTT
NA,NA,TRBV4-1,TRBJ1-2,CASSQDRGITNYGYTF,TGCGCCAGCAGCCAAGATCGAGGGATAACTAACTATGGCTACACCTTC
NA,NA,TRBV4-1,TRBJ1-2,CASSQAGEWGYTF,TGCGCCAGCAGCCAAGCAGGGGAATGGGGCTACACCTTC
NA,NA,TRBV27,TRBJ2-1,CASSSLLTGEQFF,TGTGCCAGCAGTTCCCTTCTCACGGGGGAGCAGTTCTTC
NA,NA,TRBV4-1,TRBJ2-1,CASSQDWEHEQFF,TGCGCCAGCAGCCAAGATTGGGAGCATGAGCAGTTCTTC
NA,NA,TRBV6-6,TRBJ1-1,CASSTNRASVDEAFF,TGTGCCAGCTCCACCAACCGGGCCTCCGTCGATGAAGCTTTCTTT
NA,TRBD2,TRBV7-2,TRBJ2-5,CASSFIAGVLETQYF,TGTGCCAGCAGCTTCATAGCGGGAGTATTGGAGACCCAGTACTTC
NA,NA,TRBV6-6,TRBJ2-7,CASSYSSSYEQYF,TGTGCCAGCAGTTACTCGTCGAGCTACGAGCAGTACTTC
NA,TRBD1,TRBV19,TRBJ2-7,CASSMTGGTYEQYF,TGTGCCAGTAGTATGACAGGGGGGACCTACGAGCAGTACTTC
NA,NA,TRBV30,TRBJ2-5,CALIGSSQETQYF,TGTGCCTTGATAGGTTCTTCGCAAGAGACCCAGTACTTC
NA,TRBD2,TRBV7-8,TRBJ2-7,CASSFSSGYEQYF,TGTGCCAGCAGCTTTTCTAGCGGCTACGAGCAGTACTTC
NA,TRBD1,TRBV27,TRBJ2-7,CASGQGLYEQYF,TGTGCCAGCGGACAGGGGCTCTACGAGCAGTACTTC
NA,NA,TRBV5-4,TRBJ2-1,CASSLRRDEQFF,TGTGCCAGCAGCTTACGACGGGATGAGCAGTTCTTC
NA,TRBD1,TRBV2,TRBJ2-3,CASSEERRGGLTDTQYF,TGTGCCAGCAGTGAAGAACGTAGAGGGGGCTTGACAGATACGCAGTATTTT
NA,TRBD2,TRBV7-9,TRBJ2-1,CASRLAGHVEQFF,TGTGCCAGCAGGCTAGCGGGACACGTTGAGCAGTTCTTC
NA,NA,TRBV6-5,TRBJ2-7,CASSQDSAPYEQYF,TGTGCCAGCAGCCAGGACAGTGCACCCTACGAGCAGTACTTC
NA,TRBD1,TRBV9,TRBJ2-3,CASSVAGKGTGSDTQYF,TGTGCCAGCAGCGTGGCTGGCAAGGGGACAGGGTCAGATACGCAGTATTTT
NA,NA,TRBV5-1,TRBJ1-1,CASSLWTGNTEAFF,TGCGCCAGCAGCCTCTGGACCGGGAACACTGAAGCTTTCTTT
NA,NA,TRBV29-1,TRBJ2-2,CSVEASYTGELFF,TGCAGCGTTGAAGCCAGTTATACCGGGGAGCTGTTTTTT
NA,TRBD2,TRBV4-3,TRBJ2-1,CASSQGGSPYNEQFF,TGCGCCAGCAGCCAAGGCGGGAGTCCCTACAATGAGCAGTTCTTC
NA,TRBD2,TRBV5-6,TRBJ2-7,CASSLGLAGARYEQYF,TGTGCCAGCAGCTTGGGACTAGCGGGGGCTCGCTACGAGCAGTACTTC
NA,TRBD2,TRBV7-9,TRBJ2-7,CASSAIGLAQPYEQYF,TGTGCCAGCAGCGCTATCGGACTAGCTCAGCCCTACGAGCAGTACTTC
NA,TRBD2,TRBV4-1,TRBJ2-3,CASSQEPGLAGGTDTQYF,TGCGCCAGCAGCCAAGAACCGGGACTAGCGGGAGGCACAGATACGCAGTATTTT
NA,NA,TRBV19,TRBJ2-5,CASSPWGWETQYF,TGTGCCAGTAGCCCCTGGGGGTGGGAGACCCAGTACTTC
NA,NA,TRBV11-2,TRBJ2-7,CASSFPREGGSYEQYF,TGTGCCAGCAGCTTTCCTCGTGAAGGGGGCTCCTACGAGCAGTACTTC
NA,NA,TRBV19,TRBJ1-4,CASSNWTDLNEKLFF,TGTGCCAGTAGTAATTGGACGGACCTCAATGAAAAACTGTTTTTT
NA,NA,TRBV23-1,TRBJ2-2,CASSQSGPLVTGELFF,TGCGCCAGCAGTCAATCGGGACCATTAGTTACCGGGGAGCTGTTTTTT
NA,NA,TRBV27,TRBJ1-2,CASSLFGGAIYGYTF,TGTGCCAGCAGTTTATTTGGTGGGGCGATCTATGGCTACACCTTC
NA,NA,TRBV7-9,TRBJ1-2,CASSSLPEINYGYTF,TGTGCCAGCAGCTCCTTGCCGGAGATTAACTATGGCTACACCTTC
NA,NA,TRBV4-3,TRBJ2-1,CASSQGLQGPYNEQFF,TGCGCCAGCAGCCAAGGGTTACAGGGCCCTTACAATGAGCAGTTCTTC
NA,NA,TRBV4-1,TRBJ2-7,CASSQVDGVYEQYF,TGCGCCAGCAGCCAAGTCGACGGGGTCTACGAGCAGTACTTC
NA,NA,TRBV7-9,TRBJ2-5,CASTSGDRETQYF,TGTGCCAGCACTTCCGGGGACCGGGAGACCCAGTACTTC
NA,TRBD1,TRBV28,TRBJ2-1,CASSLTGGDNEQFF,TGTGCCAGCAGTTTGACAGGGGGGGACAATGAGCAGTTCTTC
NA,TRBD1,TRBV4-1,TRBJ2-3,CASSQGTGALVSTDTQYF,TGCGCCAGCAGCCAAGGAACAGGGGCCCTGGTCAGCACAGATACGCAGTATTTT
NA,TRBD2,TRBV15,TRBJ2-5,CATSREGGRRETQYF,TGTGCCACCAGCAGAGAGGGCGGGAGGCGGGAGACCCAGTACTTC
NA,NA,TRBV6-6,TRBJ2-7,CASSYSADTGAYEQYF,TGTGCCAGCAGTTACTCCGCGGACACCGGGGCCTACGAGCAGTACTTC
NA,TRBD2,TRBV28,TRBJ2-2,CASSSRRVAGGLGTGELFF,TGTGCCAGCAGTTCCCGCCGGGTAGCGGGGGGACTGGGCACCGGGGAGCTGTTTTTT
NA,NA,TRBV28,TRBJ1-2,CASSSRHNYGYTF,TGTGCCAGCAGTTCCCGCCATAACTATGGCTACACCTTC
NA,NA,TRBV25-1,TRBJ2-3,CASSELGTQYF,TGTGCCAGCAGTGAATTGGGTACGCAGTATTTT
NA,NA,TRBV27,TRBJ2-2,CASSPLGTGELFF,TGTGCCAGCAGCCCGTTGGGTACCGGGGAGCTGTTTTTT
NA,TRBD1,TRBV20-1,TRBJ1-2,CSATGDYGYTF,TGCAGTGCCACAGGGGACTATGGCTACACCTTC
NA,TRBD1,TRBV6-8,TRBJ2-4,CASSLTGGTKNIQYF,TGTGCCAGCAGCCTGACAGGGGGCACCAAAAACATTCAGTACTTC
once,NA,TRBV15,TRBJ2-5,CATSQGFEGGWQETQYF,TGTGCCACCTCCCAGGGGTTTGAGGGGGGTTGGCAAGAGACCCAGTACTTC
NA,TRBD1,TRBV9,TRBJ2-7,CASSASPGQDYYEQYF,TGTGCCAGCAGCGCGAGCCCGGGACAGGACTACTACGAGCAGTACTTC
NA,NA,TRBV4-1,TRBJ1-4,CASSLEGVKELFF,TGCGCCAGCAGCCTGGAGGGGGTTAAGGAACTGTTTTTT
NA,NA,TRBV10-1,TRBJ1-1,CASSEEDGTEAFF,TGCGCCAGCAGTGAGGAGGACGGCACTGAAGCTTTCTTT
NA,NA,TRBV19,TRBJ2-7,CASSQRVFSYEQYF,TGTGCCAGTAGTCAGAGGGTCTTCTCCTACGAGCAGTACTTC
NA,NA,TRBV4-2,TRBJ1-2,CASSQVPGFLDGYTF,TGTGCCAGCAGCCAAGTACCGGGGTTTTTGGATGGCTACACCTTC
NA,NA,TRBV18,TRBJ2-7,CASSPLASYEQYF,TGTGCCAGCTCCCCCCTTGCATCCTACGAGCAGTACTTC